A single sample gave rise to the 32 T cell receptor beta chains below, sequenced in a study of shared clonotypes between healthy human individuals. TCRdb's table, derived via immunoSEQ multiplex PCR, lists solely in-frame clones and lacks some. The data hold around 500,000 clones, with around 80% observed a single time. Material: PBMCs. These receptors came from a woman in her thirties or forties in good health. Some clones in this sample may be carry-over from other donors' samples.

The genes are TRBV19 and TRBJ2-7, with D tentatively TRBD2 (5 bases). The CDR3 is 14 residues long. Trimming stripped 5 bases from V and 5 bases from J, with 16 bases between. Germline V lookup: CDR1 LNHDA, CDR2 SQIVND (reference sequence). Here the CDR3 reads CASSPGGLGDEQYF. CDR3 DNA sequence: TGTGCCAGTAGTCCCGGCGGGCTTGGCGACGAGCAGTACTTC.

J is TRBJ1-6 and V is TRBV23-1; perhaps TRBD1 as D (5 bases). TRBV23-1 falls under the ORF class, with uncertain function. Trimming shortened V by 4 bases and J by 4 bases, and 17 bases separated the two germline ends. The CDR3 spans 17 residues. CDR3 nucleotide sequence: TGCGCCAGCAGTCGATTCCTCCAATGGGGGTATAATTCACCCCTCCACTTT. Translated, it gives CASSRFLQWGYNSPLHF.

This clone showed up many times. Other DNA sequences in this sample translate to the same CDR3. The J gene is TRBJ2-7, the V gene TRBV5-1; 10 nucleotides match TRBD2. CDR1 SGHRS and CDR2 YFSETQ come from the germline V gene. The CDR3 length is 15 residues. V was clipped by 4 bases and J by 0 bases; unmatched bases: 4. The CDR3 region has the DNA TGCGCCAGCAGCCTTAGCGGGGGGAGCTCCTACGAGCAGTACTTC. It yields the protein CASSLSGGSSYEQYF. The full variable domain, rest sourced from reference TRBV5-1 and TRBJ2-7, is KAGVTQTPRYLIKTRGQQVTLSCSPISGHRSVSWYQQTPGQGLQFLFEYFSETQRNKGNFPGRFSGRQFSNSRSEMNVSTLELGDSALYLCASSLSGGSSYEQYFGPGTRLTVT.

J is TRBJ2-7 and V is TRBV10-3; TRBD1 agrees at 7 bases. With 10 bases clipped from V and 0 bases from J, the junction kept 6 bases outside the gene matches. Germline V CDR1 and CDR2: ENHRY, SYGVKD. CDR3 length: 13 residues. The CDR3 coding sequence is TGTGCCACGACAGGGAAAAGCTCCTACGAGCAGTACTTC. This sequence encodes CATTGKSSYEQYF.

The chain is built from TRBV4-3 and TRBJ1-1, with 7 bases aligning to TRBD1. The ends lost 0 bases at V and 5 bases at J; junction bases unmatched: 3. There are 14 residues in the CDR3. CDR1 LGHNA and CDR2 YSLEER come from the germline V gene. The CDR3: CASSQDAGGTEAFF. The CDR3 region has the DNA TGCGCCAGCAGCCAAGATGCAGGGGGGACTGAAGCTTTCTTT.

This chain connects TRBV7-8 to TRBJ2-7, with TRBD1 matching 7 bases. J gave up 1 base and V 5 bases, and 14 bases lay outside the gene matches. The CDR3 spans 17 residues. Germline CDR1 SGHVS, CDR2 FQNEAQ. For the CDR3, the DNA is TGTGCCAGCAGCCCCCAGCCCGACAGGGCTCTATCCTACGAGCAGTACTTC. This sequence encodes CASSPQPDRALSYEQYF.

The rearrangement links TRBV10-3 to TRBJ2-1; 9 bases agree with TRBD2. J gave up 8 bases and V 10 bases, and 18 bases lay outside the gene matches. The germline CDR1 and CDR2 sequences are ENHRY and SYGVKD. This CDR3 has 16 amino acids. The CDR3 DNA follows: TGTGCCACCCACGGGGAGCGGGGGGTTTTGTTAGATGAGCAGTTCTTC. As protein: CATHGERGVLLDEQFF.

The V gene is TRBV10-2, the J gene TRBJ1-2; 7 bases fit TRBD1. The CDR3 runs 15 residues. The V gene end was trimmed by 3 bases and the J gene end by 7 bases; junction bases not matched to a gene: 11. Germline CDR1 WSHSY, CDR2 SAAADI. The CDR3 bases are TGCGCCAGCAGTGAAGTAGACAGGGTGGCGGGTGGCTACACCTTC. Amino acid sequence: CASSEVDRVAGGYTF.

The CDR3 region is CASSLSTGAYEQYF. The CDR3 DNA follows: TGTGCCAGCAGTTTATCGACAGGGGCCTACGAGCAGTACTTC. The rearrangement links TRBV27 to TRBJ2-7; TRBD1 agrees at 8 bases. The germline CDR1 and CDR2 sequences are MNHEY and SMNVEV (reference sequence). The J segment lost 2 bases and the V segment lost 0 bases, leaving 0 bases of the junction unmatched. The CDR3 has 14 residues.

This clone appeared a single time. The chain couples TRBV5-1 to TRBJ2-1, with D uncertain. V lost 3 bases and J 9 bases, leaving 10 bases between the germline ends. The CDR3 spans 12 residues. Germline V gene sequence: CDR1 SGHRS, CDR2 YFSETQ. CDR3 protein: CASSWVGSEQFF. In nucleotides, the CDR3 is TGCGCCAGCAGCTGGGTGGGCAGTGAGCAGTTCTTC.

CDR3 protein: CASSPPGAHSGNTIYF. The DNA for the CDR3 is TGTGCCAGCAGCCCTCCAGGGGCCCACTCTGGAAACACCATATATTTT. J is TRBJ1-3 and V is TRBV9, with a weak D call TRBD1 (6 bases). CDR1 SGDLS and CDR2 YYNGEE come from the germline V gene. This CDR3 contains 16 residues. V lost 4 bases and J lost 0, with 14 bases in between.

The DNA for the CDR3 is TGTGCCAGCGCTAGTGAGGCAGGGGGCGATGCTTTCTTT. This gives the protein CASASEAGGDAFF. This sequence joins TRBV2 and TRBJ1-1, with 8 bases aligning to TRBD1. Germline-derived CDR1 and CDR2 are SNHLY and FYNNEI. The J segment lost 11 bases and the V segment lost 8 bases, leaving 13 bases of the junction unmatched. This CDR3 contains 13 residues. Variable domain in full (rest from reference TRBV2 and TRBJ1-1): EPEVTQTPSHQVTQMGQEVILRCVPISNHLYFYWYRQILGQKVEFLVSFYNNEISEKSEIFDDQFSVERPDGSNFTLKIRSTKLEDSAMYFCASASEAGGDAFFGQGTRLTVV.

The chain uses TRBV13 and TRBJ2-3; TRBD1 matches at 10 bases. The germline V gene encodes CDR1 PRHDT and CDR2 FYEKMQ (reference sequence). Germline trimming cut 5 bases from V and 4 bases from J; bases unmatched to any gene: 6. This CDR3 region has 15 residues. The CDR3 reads CASSQPGQGPDTQYF. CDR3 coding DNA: TGTGCCAGCAGCCAACCGGGACAGGGGCCAGATACGCAGTATTTT.

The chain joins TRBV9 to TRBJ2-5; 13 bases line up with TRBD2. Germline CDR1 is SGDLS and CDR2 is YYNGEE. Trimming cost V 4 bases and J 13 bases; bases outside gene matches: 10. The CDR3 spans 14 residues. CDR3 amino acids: CASSSGLAGTTGYF. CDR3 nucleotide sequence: TGTGCCAGCAGCTCGGGACTAGCGGGAACGACTGGGTACTTC.

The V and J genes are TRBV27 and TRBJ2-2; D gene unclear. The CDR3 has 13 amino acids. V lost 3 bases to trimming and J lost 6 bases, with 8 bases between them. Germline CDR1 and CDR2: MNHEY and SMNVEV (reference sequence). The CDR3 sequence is CASSFGFPGELFF. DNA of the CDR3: TGTGCCAGCAGTTTCGGCTTCCCCGGGGAGCTGTTTTTT.

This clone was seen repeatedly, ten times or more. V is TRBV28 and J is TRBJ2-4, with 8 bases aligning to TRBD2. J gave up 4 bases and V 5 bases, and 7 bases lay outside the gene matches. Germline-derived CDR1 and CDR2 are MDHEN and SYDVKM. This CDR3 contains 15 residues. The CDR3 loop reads CASSQAGANKNIQYF. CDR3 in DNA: TGTGCCAGCAGTCAAGCGGGAGCGAATAAAAACATTCAGTACTTC.

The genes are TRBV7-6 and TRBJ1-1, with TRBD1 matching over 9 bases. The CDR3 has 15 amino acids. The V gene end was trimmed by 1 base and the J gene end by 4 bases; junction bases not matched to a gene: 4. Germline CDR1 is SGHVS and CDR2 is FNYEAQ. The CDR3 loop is CASSLGPTGGTEAFF. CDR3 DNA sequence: TGTGCCAGCAGCTTAGGTCCGACAGGGGGCACTGAAGCTTTCTTT.

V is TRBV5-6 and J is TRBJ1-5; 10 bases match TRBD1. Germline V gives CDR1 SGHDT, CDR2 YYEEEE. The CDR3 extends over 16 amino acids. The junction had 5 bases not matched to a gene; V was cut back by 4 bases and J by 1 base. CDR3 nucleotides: TGTGCCAGCAGCCCGAGGGACAGGGGAAGCAATCAGCCCCAGCATTTT. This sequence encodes CASSPRDRGSNQPQHF.

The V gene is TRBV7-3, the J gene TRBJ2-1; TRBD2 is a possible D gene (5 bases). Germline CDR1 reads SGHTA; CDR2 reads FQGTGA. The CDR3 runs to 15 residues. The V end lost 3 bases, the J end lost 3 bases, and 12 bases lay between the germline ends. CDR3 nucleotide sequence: TGTGCCAGCAGCTTTCTGTCGGGAAGCTACAATGAGCAGTTCTTC. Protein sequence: CASSFLSGSYNEQFF.

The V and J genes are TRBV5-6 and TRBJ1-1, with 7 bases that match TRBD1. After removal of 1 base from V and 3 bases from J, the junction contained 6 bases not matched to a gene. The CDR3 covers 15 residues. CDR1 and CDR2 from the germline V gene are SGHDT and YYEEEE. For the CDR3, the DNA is TGTGCCAGCAGCTTGTATCGACAGGGCGACACTGAAGCTTTCTTT. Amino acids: CASSLYRQGDTEAFF.

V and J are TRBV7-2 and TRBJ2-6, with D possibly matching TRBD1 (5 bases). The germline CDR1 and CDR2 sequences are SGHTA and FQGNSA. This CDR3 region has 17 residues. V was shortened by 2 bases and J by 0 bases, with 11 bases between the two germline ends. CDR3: CASSLQGGPSGANVLTF. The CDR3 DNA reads TGTGCCAGCAGCTTACAGGGCGGCCCCTCTGGGGCCAACGTCCTGACTTTC.

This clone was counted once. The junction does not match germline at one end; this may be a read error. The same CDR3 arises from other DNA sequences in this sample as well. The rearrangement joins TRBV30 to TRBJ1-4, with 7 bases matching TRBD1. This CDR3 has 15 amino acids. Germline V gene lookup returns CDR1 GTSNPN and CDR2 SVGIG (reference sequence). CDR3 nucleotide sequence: TGTGCCTGGAGTGTAGGGACAGCCCGTAATGAAAAGCTGTTTTTT. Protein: CAWSVGTARNEKLFF.

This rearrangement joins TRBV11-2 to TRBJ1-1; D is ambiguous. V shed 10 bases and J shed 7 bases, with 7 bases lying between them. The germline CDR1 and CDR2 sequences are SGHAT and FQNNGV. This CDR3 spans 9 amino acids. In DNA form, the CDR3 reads TGTGCCACCCCGGATGAAGCTTTCTTT. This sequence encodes CATPDEAFF.

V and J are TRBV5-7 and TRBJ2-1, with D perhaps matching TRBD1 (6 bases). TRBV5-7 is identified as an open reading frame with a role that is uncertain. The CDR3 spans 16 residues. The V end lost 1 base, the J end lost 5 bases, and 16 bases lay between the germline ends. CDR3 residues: CASSLQQGRNHNEQFF. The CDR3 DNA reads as TGTGCCAGCAGCTTGCAACAGGGAAGAAACCACAATGAGCAGTTCTTC.

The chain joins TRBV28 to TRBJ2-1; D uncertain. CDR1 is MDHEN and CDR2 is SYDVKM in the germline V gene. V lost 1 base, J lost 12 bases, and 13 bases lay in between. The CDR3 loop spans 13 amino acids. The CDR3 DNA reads TGTGCCAGCAGTTTATTCTCTCAGATGGCGCAGTTCTTC. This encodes CASSLFSQMAQFF.

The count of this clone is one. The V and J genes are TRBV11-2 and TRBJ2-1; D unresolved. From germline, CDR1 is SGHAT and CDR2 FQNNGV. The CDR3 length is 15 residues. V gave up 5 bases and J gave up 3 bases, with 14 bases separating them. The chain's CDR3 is CASSPRLAYYNEQFF. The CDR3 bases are TGTGCCAGCAGCCCCCGACTGGCGTACTACAATGAGCAGTTCTTC.

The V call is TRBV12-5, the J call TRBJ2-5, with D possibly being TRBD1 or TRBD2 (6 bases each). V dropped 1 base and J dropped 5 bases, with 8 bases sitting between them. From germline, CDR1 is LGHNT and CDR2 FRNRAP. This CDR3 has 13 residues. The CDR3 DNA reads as TGTGCTAGTGGTTTGGGAGGGGGGGAGACCCAGTACTTC. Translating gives CASGLGGGETQYF.

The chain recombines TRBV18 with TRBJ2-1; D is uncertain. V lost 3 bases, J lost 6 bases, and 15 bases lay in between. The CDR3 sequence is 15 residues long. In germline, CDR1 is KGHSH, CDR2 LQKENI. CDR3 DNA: TGTGCCAGCTCACCGGTCTCCGGGCTCACCAATGAGCAGTTCTTC. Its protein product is CASSPVSGLTNEQFF. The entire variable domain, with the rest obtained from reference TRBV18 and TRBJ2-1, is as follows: NAGVMQNPRHLVRRRGQEARLRCSPMKGHSHVYWYRQLPEEGLKFMVYLQKENIIDESGMPKERFSAEFPKEGPSILRIQQVVRGDSAAYFCASSPVSGLTNEQFFGPGTRLTVL.

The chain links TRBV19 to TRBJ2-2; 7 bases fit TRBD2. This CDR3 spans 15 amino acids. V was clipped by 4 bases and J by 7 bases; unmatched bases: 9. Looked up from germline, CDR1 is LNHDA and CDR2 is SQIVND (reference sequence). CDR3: CASSTDGWTSGELFF. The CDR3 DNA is TGTGCCAGTAGTACCGATGGGTGGACTAGCGGGGAGCTGTTTTTT.

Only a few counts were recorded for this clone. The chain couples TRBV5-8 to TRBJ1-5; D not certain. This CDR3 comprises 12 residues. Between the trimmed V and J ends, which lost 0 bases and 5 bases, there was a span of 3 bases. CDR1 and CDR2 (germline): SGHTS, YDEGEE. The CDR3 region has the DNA TGTGCCAGCAGCTTGGTCGATCAGCCCCAGCATTTT. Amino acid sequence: CASSLVDQPQHF.

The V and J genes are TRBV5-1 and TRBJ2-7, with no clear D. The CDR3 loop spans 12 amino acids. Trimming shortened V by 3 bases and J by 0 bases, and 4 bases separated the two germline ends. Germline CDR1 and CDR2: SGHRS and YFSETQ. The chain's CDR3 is CASSSGSYEQYF. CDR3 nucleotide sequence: TGCGCCAGCAGCTCGGGCTCCTACGAGCAGTACTTC. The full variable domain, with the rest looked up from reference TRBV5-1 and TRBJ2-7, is KAGVTQTPRYLIKTRGQQVTLSCSPISGHRSVSWYQQTPGQGLQFLFEYFSETQRNKGNFPGRFSGRQFSNSRSEMNVSTLELGDSALYLCASSSGSYEQYFGPGTRLTVT.

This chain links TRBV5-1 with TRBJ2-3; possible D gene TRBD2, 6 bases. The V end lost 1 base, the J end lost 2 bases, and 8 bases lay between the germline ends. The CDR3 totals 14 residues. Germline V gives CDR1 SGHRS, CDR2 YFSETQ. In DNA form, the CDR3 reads TGCGCCAGCAGCTTGATGGGACTCACAGATACGCAGTATTTT. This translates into CASSLMGLTDTQYF.